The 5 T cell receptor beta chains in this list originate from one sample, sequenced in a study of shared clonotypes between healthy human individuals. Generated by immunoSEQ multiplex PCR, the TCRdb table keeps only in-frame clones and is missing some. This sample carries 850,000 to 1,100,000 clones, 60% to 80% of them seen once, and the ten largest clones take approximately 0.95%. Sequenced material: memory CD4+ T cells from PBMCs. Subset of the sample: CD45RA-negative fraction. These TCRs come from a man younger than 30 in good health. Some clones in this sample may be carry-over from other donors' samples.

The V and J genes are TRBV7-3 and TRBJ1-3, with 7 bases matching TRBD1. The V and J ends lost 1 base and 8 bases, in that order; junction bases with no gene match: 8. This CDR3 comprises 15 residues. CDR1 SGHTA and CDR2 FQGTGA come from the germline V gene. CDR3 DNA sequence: TGTGCCAGCAGCTTAATGGGGACAGCGAGGGACACCATATATTTT. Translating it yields CASSLMGTARDTIYF.

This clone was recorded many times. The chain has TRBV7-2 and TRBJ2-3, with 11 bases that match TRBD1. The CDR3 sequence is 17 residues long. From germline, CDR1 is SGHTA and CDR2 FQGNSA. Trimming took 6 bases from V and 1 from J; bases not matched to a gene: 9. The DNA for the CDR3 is TGTGCCAGCAGACGGACAGGGGGCAAGGGTGGCACAGATACGCAGTATTTT. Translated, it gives CASRRTGGKGGTDTQYF.

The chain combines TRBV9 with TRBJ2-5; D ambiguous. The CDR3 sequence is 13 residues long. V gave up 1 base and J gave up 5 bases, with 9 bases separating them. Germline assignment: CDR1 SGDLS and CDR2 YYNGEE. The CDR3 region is CASSVNVGETQYF. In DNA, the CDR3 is TGTGCCAGCAGCGTAAACGTTGGGGAGACCCAGTACTTC.

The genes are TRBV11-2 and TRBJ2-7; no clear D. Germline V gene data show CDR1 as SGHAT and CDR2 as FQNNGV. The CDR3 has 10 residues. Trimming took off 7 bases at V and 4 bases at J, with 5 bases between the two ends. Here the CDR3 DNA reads TGTGCCAGCAACCTATACGAGCAGTACTTC. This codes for CASNLYEQYF.

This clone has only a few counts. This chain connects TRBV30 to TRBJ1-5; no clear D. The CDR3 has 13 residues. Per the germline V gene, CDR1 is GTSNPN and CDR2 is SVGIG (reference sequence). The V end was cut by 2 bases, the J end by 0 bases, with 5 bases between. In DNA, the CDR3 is TGTGCCTGGAGTCGATATAGCAATCAGCCCCAGCATTTT. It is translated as CAWSRYSNQPQHF.